The 32 T cell receptor beta chains presented below share a single source sample, sequenced in a study of T-cell memory formation after mild COVID-19. TCRdb processed the 5' RACE reads anew with MiXCR; each CDR3 protein has one entry. In the table there are about 200,000 distinct CDR3 sequences, 7.5% to 10% of which are singletons. The source material was PBMCs or a T cell subset sorted from them (not recorded which). These receptor sequences come from a young man who had mild COVID-19 (a few samples of this study predate the infection). Cell type and time point are not known.

The gene calls are TRBV18 and TRBJ1-2; D gene ambiguous. This CDR3 has 14 residues. Germline V gene data show CDR1 as KGHSH and CDR2 as LQKENI. Deletions cut 4 bases from V and 7 bases from J, with 16 bases between. The CDR3 bases are TGTGCCAGCTCACTCCAAGAAACACTCCCTGGCTACACCTTC. It encodes CASSLQETLPGYTF.

The V gene is TRBV21-1, the J gene TRBJ2-1; the table assigns TRBD1, which was not confirmed against the DNA. TRBV21-1 is marked as a pseudogene. This CDR3 has 17 amino acids. The CDR3 DNA is TGTGCCAGCAGCAAAGGAGAGCGGGGGCCACCCTACAATGAGCAGTTCTTC. It yields the protein CASSKGERGPPYNEQFF.

This chain links TRBV24-1 with TRBJ2-2, with D tentatively TRBD1 (5 bases). The CDR3 covers 14 residues. V lost 4 bases to trimming and J lost 5 bases, with 10 bases between them. Germline assignment: CDR1 KGHDR and CDR2 SFDVKD. CDR3 sequence reads: CATSEQGWTGELFF. CDR3 coding DNA: TGTGCCACCAGTGAGCAGGGATGGACCGGGGAGCTGTTTTTT.

V and J are TRBV30 and TRBJ1-1; no clear D gene. The CDR3 extends over 12 amino acids. Germline V CDR1 and CDR2: GTSNPN, SVGIG (reference sequence). Trimming took off 5 bases at V and 0 bases at J, with 7 bases between the two ends. The CDR3 DNA sequence: TGTGCCTGGCTTAGGGTGAACACTGAAGCTTTCTTT. It specifies CAWLRVNTEAFF.

This clonotype has a handful of counts. The chain links TRBV6-2 or TRBV6-3 to TRBJ1-2; 8 bases are shared with TRBD1. Unmatched junction bases numbered 11, after V lost 7 bases and J lost 4 bases. The CDR3 length is 15 residues. Per germline, CDR1 MNHEY and CDR2 SVGEGT. In DNA form, the CDR3 reads TGTGCCAGCACCGGAGACAGGGGCGCCAGCTATGGCTACACCTTC. Translated, it gives CASTGDRGASYGYTF.

This chain uses TRBV7-2 with TRBJ2-1, with D hard to call. CDR3 length: 13 amino acids. Germline assignment: CDR1 SGHTA and CDR2 FQGNSA. Trimming shortened V by 2 bases and J by 6 bases, and 8 bases separated the two germline ends. The CDR3 sequence is CASSLCRSNEQFF. The CDR3 nucleotides are TGTGCCAGCAGCTTATGTAGGTCCAATGAGCAGTTCTTC.

The V and J genes are TRBV24-1 and TRBJ2-3; 8 nucleotides line up with TRBD2. Germline V lookup: CDR1 KGHDR, CDR2 SFDVKD. This CDR3 spans 15 amino acids. J was trimmed by 4 bases and V by 10 bases; bases with no gene match: 12. CDR3 DNA: TGTGCCACTTCACCGAGAGCGGGGGCTGCAGATACGCAGTATTTT. This sequence encodes CATSPRAGAADTQYF.

The CDR3 DNA reads as TGTGCCAGCAGCCAGCGGGGGGCCTACAATGAGCAGTTCTTC. Protein sequence: CASSQRGAYNEQFF. The chain uses TRBV4-2 and TRBJ2-1; 8 nucleotides agree with TRBD2. The CDR3 is 14 amino acids. V was clipped by 3 bases and J by 2 bases; unmatched bases: 0. The germline V gene encodes CDR1 LGHNA and CDR2 YNFKEQ.

At least ten counts were recorded for this clonotype. This chain links TRBV15 with TRBJ2-5, with 7 bases matching TRBD1. Trimming cost V 0 bases and J 2 bases; bases outside gene matches: 0. Germline V gene data show CDR1 as LNHNV and CDR2 as YYDKDF (reference sequence). The CDR3 consists of 14 residues. The CDR3 DNA sequence: TGTGCCACCAGCAGAGACAGGGGGCAAGAGACCCAGTACTTC. Its protein is CATSRDRGQETQYF.

This clonotype was counted only a few times. V gene TRBV14 combines with J gene TRBJ2-3, with TRBD1 identical over 7 bases. From germline, CDR1 is SGHDN and CDR2 FVKESK. After removal of 7 bases from V and 3 bases from J, the junction contained 10 bases not matched to a gene. CDR3 length: 15 amino acids. CDR3 residues: CASMERGRGTDTQYF. The CDR3 nucleotides are TGTGCCAGCATGGAAAGGGGGCGAGGTACAGATACGCAGTATTTT.

Notes on this clonotype: The germline gene is not matched at one end of the junction; a read error may be the cause. The chain has TRBV7-7 and TRBJ2-5; possible D gene TRBD2, 6 bases. Germline V gene sequence: CDR1 SSHAT, CDR2 FNYEAQ (reference sequence). The CDR3 length is 13 residues. For the CDR3, the DNA is TGTGCTAGCAGAAATAGCGGCGAAGAGACCCAGTACTTC. Translation: CASRNSGEETQYF.

This rearrangement joins TRBV18 to TRBJ1-5; no clear D gene. In germline, CDR1 is KGHSH, CDR2 LQKENI. The CDR3 loop spans 13 amino acids. Trimming stripped 4 bases from V and 0 bases from J, with 4 bases between. In DNA, the CDR3 is TGTGCCAGCTCACTTATTAGCAATCAGCCCCAGCATTTT. Amino acids: CASSLISNQPQHF.

This clonotype was seen a few times. J is TRBJ2-1 and V is TRBV2; D gene uncertain. V gave up 5 bases and J gave up 2 bases, with 16 bases separating them. The CDR3 has 16 residues. Germline loops: CDR1 SNHLY, CDR2 FYNNEI. CDR3 nucleotide sequence: TGTGCCAGCAGTAAGAGAACGCTACACCCCTACAATGAGCAGTTCTTC. This encodes CASSKRTLHPYNEQFF.

This clonotype was recorded at least ten times. The rearrangement joins TRBV20-1 to TRBJ2-3; no clear D. CDR3 length: 13 residues. Deletions cut 2 bases from V and 2 bases from J, with 8 bases between. Germline-derived CDR1 and CDR2 are DFQATT and SNEGSKA (reference sequence). CDR3: CSARPQNTDTQYF. The DNA of the CDR3 is TGCAGTGCTAGACCCCAAAACACAGATACGCAGTATTTT.

J is TRBJ2-3 and V is TRBV23-1; 9 bases line up with TRBD1. TRBV23-1 falls under the ORF class, with uncertain function. This CDR3 has 21 amino acids. Trimming at V came to 0 bases and at J to 2 bases, leaving 18 bases not matched to a gene. The CDR3 is CASSQSGTGSPPKFDTDTQYF. The CDR3 DNA follows: TGCGCCAGCAGTCAATCTGGGACAGGGTCACCCCCGAAGTTTGACACAGATACGCAGTATTTT.

This chain connects TRBV5-8 to TRBJ1-5, with D possibly TRBD1 on 5 matching bases. Germline V lookup: CDR1 SGHTS, CDR2 YDEGEE. V lost 5 bases and J 6 bases, leaving 18 bases between the germline ends. The CDR3 spans 15 residues. CDR3 loop: CASSRGVDSGQPQHF. The CDR3 DNA is TGTGCCAGCAGTCGGGGGGTCGACTCCGGTCAGCCCCAGCATTTT.

In this sample, this clonotype turned up many times. The chain has TRBV5-1 and TRBJ2-1; 11 bases match TRBD2. CDR1 SGHRS and CDR2 YFSETQ come from the germline V gene. Trimming cost V 1 base and J 10 bases; bases outside gene matches: 7. The CDR3 runs 15 residues. The CDR3 loop reads CASSLLAGGAPEQFF. The CDR3 nucleotides are TGCGCCAGCAGCTTGTTAGCGGGGGGGGCCCCGGAGCAGTTCTTC.

This clonotype was detected ten times or more. The chain uses TRBV29-1 and TRBJ2-1, with 7 bases identical to TRBD1. The V gene's germline CDR1 is SQVTM and CDR2 ANQGSEA. The junction had 18 bases not matched to a gene; V was cut back by 4 bases and J by 12 bases. The CDR3 spans 15 residues. The CDR3 reads CSVGAPRGRDSGQFF. CDR3 nucleotide sequence: TGCAGCGTTGGGGCTCCGCGAGGACGGGACAGCGGGCAGTTCTTC.

This clonotype has a count of ten or more. V and J are TRBV5-1 and TRBJ2-5, with 10 bases aligning to TRBD1. In germline, CDR1 is SGHRS, CDR2 YFSETQ. The ends lost 4 bases at V and 5 bases at J; junction bases unmatched: 5. This CDR3 comprises 14 residues. The chain's CDR3 is CASSRDRGTETQYF. The CDR3 DNA sequence: TGCGCCAGCAGCCGGGACAGGGGAACGGAGACCCAGTACTTC.

J is TRBJ1-2 and V is TRBV9; D not resolved. The germline V gene encodes CDR1 SGDLS and CDR2 YYNGEE. CDR3 size: 14 residues. V gave up 4 bases and J gave up 5 bases, with 15 bases separating them. In nucleotides, the CDR3 is TGTGCCAGCAGCTTGGCGGTGGGGTCTTATGGCTACACCTTC. Amino acid sequence: CASSLAVGSYGYTF.

The gene calls are TRBV6-5 and TRBJ1-3; possibly TRBD1 for D (5 bases). Trimming stripped 0 bases from V and 0 bases from J, with 9 bases between. The CDR3 consists of 16 residues. CDR1 is MNHEY, CDR2 SVGAGI, per germline. For the CDR3, the DNA is TGTGCCAGCAGTTACTCAAGGGGAAACTCTGGAAACACCATATATTTT. Translation: CASSYSRGNSGNTIYF.

This chain joins TRBV7-3 and TRBJ2-3; 8 bases are a match to TRBD2. The CDR3 extends over 16 amino acids. Unmatched junction bases numbered 10, after V lost 5 bases and J lost 3 bases. Germline lookup yields CDR1 SGHTA and CDR2 FQGTGA. In DNA form, the CDR3 reads TGTGCCAGCAGCCCCGGAGGGCGGGGGGTGACAGATACGCAGTATTTT. Translated, it gives CASSPGGRGVTDTQYF.

This chain links TRBV4-1 with TRBJ1-1, with no clear D. This CDR3 is 16 amino acids long. Deletions cut 2 bases from V and 2 bases from J, with 15 bases between. Germline-derived CDR1 and CDR2 are MGHRA and YSYEKL. DNA of the CDR3: TGCGCCAGCAGCCAATCGGTGGGCGCAGGTAACACTGAAGCTTTCTTT. This gives the protein CASSQSVGAGNTEAFF.

On this clonotype: A read error may be the cause here, since a much bigger clone is one base away. This chain connects TRBV2 to TRBJ1-2; D unclear. CDR3 length: 12 residues. CDR1 SNHLY and CDR2 FYNNEI come from the germline V gene. The CDR3 nucleotides read TGTGACAGCAGTGAGAATGGTTATGGCTACACCTTC. It encodes CDSSENGYGYTF.

The CDR3: CASSQGRRSSQETQYF. The CDR3 coding sequence is TGTGCCAGCAGCCAAGGCCGGCGGAGCAGCCAAGAGACCCAGTACTTC. The chain links TRBV4-2 to TRBJ2-5; D unresolved. The CDR3 covers 16 residues. V was cut by 1 base and J by 1 base, with 13 bases left in between. Germline CDR1 and CDR2: LGHNA and YNFKEQ.

As regards this clonotype: This may be a read error, as it is one base from a much larger clone. This chain joins TRBV5-1 and TRBJ2-7, with D perhaps matching TRBD2 (6 bases). The CDR3 extends over 14 amino acids. Germline assignment: CDR1 SGHRS and CDR2 YFSETQ. V was shortened by 3 bases and J by 5 bases, with 15 bases between the two germline ends. Here the CDR3 reads CASSSPGRSDEQYF. CDR3 in DNA: TGCGCCAGCAGCTCTCCAGGGAGGTCGGACGAGCAGTACTTC. The complete variable domain, with remaining parts taken from reference TRBV5-1 and TRBJ2-7, reads KAGVTQTPRYLIKTRGQQVTLSCSPISGHRSVSWYQQTPGQGLQFLFEYFSETQRNKGNFPGRFSGRQFSNSRSEMNVSTLELGDSALYLCASSSPGRSDEQYFGPGTRLTVT.

The CDR3 bases are TGTGCCAGCAGTATCGGGGGGCGCGTCGAGACCCAGTACTTC. Its translation is CASSIGGRVETQYF. The genes are TRBV6-6 and TRBJ2-5, with D possibly being TRBD2 (7 bases). The CDR3 is 14 residues long. V was clipped by 5 bases and J by 5 bases, with 15 bases between them. Per germline, CDR1 MNHNY and CDR2 SVGAGI (reference sequence).

This clonotype appeared a few times. The chain couples TRBV5-1 to TRBJ2-5; either TRBD1 or TRBD2 may fit D (5 bases each). This CDR3 region has 15 residues. Germline loops: CDR1 SGHRS, CDR2 YFSETQ. Trimming cost V 0 bases and J 5 bases, with 14 bases left between them. In nucleotides, the CDR3 is TGCGCCAGCAGCTTGGGAGGGGTCGGCGTCGAGACCCAGTACTTC. As protein: CASSLGGVGVETQYF.

This clonotype turned up a few times. This chain links TRBV7-2 with TRBJ1-2; D gene ambiguous. Looked up from germline, CDR1 is SGHTA and CDR2 is FQGNSA. V was clipped by 4 bases and J by 1 base, with 4 bases between them. This CDR3 contains 12 residues. The CDR3 DNA reads TGTGCCAGCAGCTCCCTTAACTATGGCTACACCTTC. Translating it yields CASSSLNYGYTF.

The chain couples TRBV7-9 to TRBJ1-2, with a weak D call TRBD1 (5 bases). This CDR3 is 14 amino acids long. Germline CDR1 is SEHNR and CDR2 is FQNEAQ (reference sequence). The ends were cut back, 4 bases at V and 5 bases at J, with 14 bases in the middle. CDR3 DNA: TGTGCCAGCAGCTCTTCAGCGCAGGGATATGGCTACACCTTC. Translating it yields CASSSSAQGYGYTF. Supplemented by reference TRBV7-9 and TRBJ1-2, the full variable domain reads DTGVSQNPRHKITKRGQNVTFRCDPISEHNRLYWYRQTLGQGPEFLTYFQNEAQLEKSRLLSDRFSAERPKGSFSTLEIQRTEQGDSAMYLCASSSSAQGYGYTFGSGTRLTVV.

The V and J genes are TRBV6-2 or TRBV6-3 and TRBJ1-5; 7 bases line up with TRBD1. J was trimmed by 5 bases and V by 2 bases; bases with no gene match: 6. CDR1 is MNHEY and CDR2 is SVGEGT in the germline V gene. This CDR3 contains 15 residues. CDR3: CASSYGGTVHQPQHF. The CDR3, as DNA: TGTGCCAGCAGTTACGGGGGGACAGTCCATCAGCCCCAGCATTTT.

This clonotype has just a few counts. The rearrangement joins TRBV7-9 to TRBJ1-2; D might be TRBD1 (6 bases). CDR1 and CDR2 (germline): SEHNR, FQNEAQ (reference sequence). This CDR3 contains 15 residues. Between the trimmed V and J ends, which lost 1 base and 3 bases, there was a span of 12 bases. This CDR3 is CASSLGGARDYGYTF. CDR3 nucleotide sequence: TGTGCCAGCAGCTTAGGGGGGGCGCGGGACTATGGCTACACCTTC.